These 28 T cell receptor beta chains originate from one sample sequenced in a study of T cell responses to AZD1222 COVID-19 vaccine. The repertoire was sequenced with immunoSEQ multiplex PCR; TCRdb's copy has only in-frame clones and lacks some. The data show 80,000 to 95,000 clones, around 90% seen once. The specimen comprised peripheral blood, sampled on day 0 of AZD1222 vaccination. Every receptor here comes from an adult in good health.

The chain couples TRBV4-1 to TRBJ1-4, with 8 bases aligning to TRBD1. This CDR3 is built from 15 residues. Germline values: CDR1 MGHRA, CDR2 YSYEKL. The junction had 2 bases not matched to a gene; V was cut back by 0 bases and J by 5 bases. CDR3 in amino acids: CASSQDRGQNEKLFF. The DNA for the CDR3 is TGCGCCAGCAGCCAAGACAGGGGGCAAAATGAAAAACTGTTTTTT.

The chain combines TRBV19 with TRBJ2-2, with 8 bases identical to TRBD2. This CDR3 comprises 15 residues. Trimming at V came to 5 bases and at J to 5 bases, leaving 7 bases not matched to a gene. CDR1 and CDR2 from the germline V gene are LNHDA and SQIVND (reference sequence). DNA of the CDR3: TGTGCCAGTAGTGAGGGACTAGGGCGTACCGGGGAGCTGTTTTTT. Protein sequence: CASSEGLGRTGELFF.

The chain has TRBV24-1 and TRBJ1-4; possible D gene TRBD1, 6 bases. Germline V gene sequence: CDR1 KGHDR, CDR2 SFDVKD. The CDR3 has 13 amino acids. V dropped 6 bases and J dropped 7 bases, with 11 bases sitting between them. In nucleotides, the CDR3 is TGTGCCACCAGTCCGGACAGAGGTGAAAAACTGTTTTTT. It codes for CATSPDRGEKLFF.

This chain joins TRBV6-2 or TRBV6-3 and TRBJ2-2; the D is unclear. CDR3 length: 15 residues. CDR1 is MNHEY and CDR2 is SVGEGT in the germline V gene. V lost 2 bases to trimming and J lost 1 base, with 8 bases between them. The CDR3 sequence is CASSYRQLNTGELFF. The CDR3 nucleotides are TGTGCCAGCAGTTACCGGCAGCTGAACACCGGGGAGCTGTTTTTT.

The J gene is TRBJ1-2, the V gene TRBV11-1; D ambiguous. Per germline, CDR1 SGHAT and CDR2 FQDESV (reference sequence). This CDR3 is 13 amino acids long. The V and J ends lost 4 bases and 6 bases respectively, with 12 bases between them. The CDR3 sequence: CASSSPRGDGYTF. CDR3 nucleotide sequence: TGTGCCAGCAGCTCCCCCCGGGGTGATGGCTACACCTTC.

V gene TRBV14 combines with J gene TRBJ1-1; D is ambiguous. CDR1 and CDR2 from the germline V gene are SGHDN and FVKESK. V lost 0 bases and J 2 bases, leaving 10 bases between the germline ends. The CDR3 is 15 amino acids. The CDR3 sequence is CASSQDLGVNTEAFF. The CDR3 DNA reads TGTGCCAGCAGCCAAGATCTTGGGGTCAACACTGAAGCTTTCTTT.

The chain is built from TRBV4-3 and TRBJ1-5; TRBD1 is a possible D gene (6 bases). V dropped 1 base and J dropped 2 bases, with 9 bases sitting between them. The V gene's germline CDR1 is LGHNA and CDR2 YSLEER. The CDR3 runs 15 residues. For the CDR3, the DNA is TGCGCCAGCAGCCAAGGGGGGCTCCGCAATCAGCCCCAGCATTTT. It codes for CASSQGGLRNQPQHF.

The rearrangement uses TRBV3-1 (or the pseudogene TRBV3-2) and TRBJ1-4; D is unresolved. The CDR3 consists of 12 residues. Trimming removed 1 base at V and 4 bases at J, with 1 base between. Per germline, CDR1 LGHDT and CDR2 YNNKEL (reference sequence). This CDR3 is CASSQVNEKLFF. The CDR3 region has the DNA TGTGCCAGCAGCCAAGTTAATGAAAAACTGTTTTTT.

The chain joins TRBV6-6 to TRBJ1-1, with D uncertain. V was pared by 5 bases and J by 2 bases, with 21 bases between. Germline values: CDR1 MNHNY, CDR2 SVGAGI (reference sequence). The CDR3 has 17 residues. The CDR3 DNA reads as TGTGCCAGCAGTCCGTTAATGATCAGTCACCTCAACACTGAAGCTTTCTTT. Protein: CASSPLMISHLNTEAFF.

The chain carries TRBV5-5 and TRBJ2-1; the match to TRBD1 covers 8 bases. From germline, CDR1 is SGHKS and CDR2 YYEKEE (reference sequence). With 2 bases clipped from V and 2 bases from J, the junction kept 6 bases outside the gene matches. CDR3 length: 16 amino acids. CDR3 protein: CASSFRQGFPYNEQFF. The CDR3 DNA is TGTGCCAGCAGCTTTAGACAGGGGTTCCCCTACAATGAGCAGTTCTTC.

This chain uses TRBV10-3 with TRBJ1-2, with no clear D. This CDR3 is built from 13 residues. Germline lookup yields CDR1 ENHRY and CDR2 SYGVKD. The V end lost 2 bases, the J end lost 4 bases, and 8 bases lay between the germline ends. CDR3 in DNA: TGTGCCATCAGTGAGCAAGCAGGCTATGGCTACACCTTC. The encoded protein is CAISEQAGYGYTF.

V usage is TRBV15 and J usage is TRBJ2-6; D gene unclear. Germline lookup yields CDR1 LNHNV and CDR2 YYDKDF (reference sequence). The CDR3 loop spans 15 amino acids. V lost 1 base and J 1 base, leaving 5 bases between the germline ends. CDR3 sequence: CATSRAPSGANVLTF. In DNA form, the CDR3 reads TGTGCCACCAGCAGAGCACCTTCTGGGGCCAACGTCCTGACTTTC.

The chain combines TRBV15 with TRBJ1-2, with a weak D call TRBD1 (6 bases). Germline CDR1 and CDR2: LNHNV and YYDKDF (reference sequence). The germline V and J ends were trimmed by 0 bases and 6 bases, with 14 bases remaining between them. The CDR3 is 15 residues long. The CDR3 DNA reads as TGTGCCACCAGCAGAGACGCAGGGGCCACGGATGGCTACACCTTC. The encoded protein is CATSRDAGATDGYTF. The full variable domain, completed using reference TRBV15 and TRBJ1-2, is DAMVIQNPRYQVTQFGKPVTLSCSQTLNHNVMYWYQQKSSQAPKLLFHYYDKDFNNEADTPDNFQSRRPNTSFCFLDIRSPGLGDTAMYLCATSRDAGATDGYTFGSGTRLTVV.

The genes are TRBV11-3 and TRBJ2-2; D remains unclear. Trimming took off 3 bases at V and 7 bases at J, with 12 bases between the two ends. Per the germline V gene, CDR1 is SGHNT and CDR2 is YENEEA. The CDR3 extends over 14 amino acids. The CDR3 protein is CASSLRTRSGELFF. The DNA for the CDR3 is TGTGCCAGCAGCTTGAGGACCCGGAGCGGGGAGCTGTTTTTT.

The rearrangement uses TRBV15 and TRBJ2-7, with no clear D. The germline V gene encodes CDR1 LNHNV and CDR2 YYDKDF (reference sequence). This CDR3 spans 15 amino acids. Deletions cut 2 bases from V and 0 bases from J, with 11 bases between. The CDR3 DNA sequence: TGTGCCACCAGCAGACCAAGCCATAGCTCCTACGAGCAGTACTTC. It encodes CATSRPSHSSYEQYF.

The chain couples TRBV27 to TRBJ2-7; possible D gene TRBD2, 6 bases. This CDR3 spans 13 amino acids. Germline CDR1 and CDR2: MNHEY and SMNVEV (reference sequence). Trimming took off 7 bases at V and 1 base at J, with 11 bases between the two ends. CDR3 loop: CASKSEGSYEQYF. CDR3 nucleotides: TGTGCCAGCAAATCGGAGGGATCCTACGAGCAGTACTTC.

V usage is TRBV6-6 and J usage is TRBJ1-5; D may be TRBD1 (5 bases). Trimming pared 0 bases from V and 4 bases from J, leaving 10 bases between. The CDR3 is 15 residues long. Germline CDR1 MNHNY, CDR2 SVGAGI (reference sequence). This CDR3 reads CASSYSQAGNQPQHF. The CDR3 nucleotides read TGTGCCAGCAGTTACTCCCAGGCAGGGAATCAGCCCCAGCATTTT.

This clone appeared a single time. The junction differs from germline at one of its ends, possibly a read error. The genes are TRBV5-4 and TRBJ2-6; TRBD2 matches at 8 bases. The CDR3 is 12 amino acids. Per the germline V gene, CDR1 is SGHNT and CDR2 is YYREEE (reference sequence). For the CDR3, the DNA is TGTGCCAGCAGGTCGGGCGGGGGGACATCTAATTTC. Protein: CASRSGGGTSNF.

The chain has TRBV7-3 and TRBJ2-3; either TRBD1 or TRBD2 may supply D (5 bases each). Trimming pared 1 base from V and 4 bases from J, leaving 9 bases between. The CDR3 consists of 14 residues. Per germline, CDR1 SGHTA and CDR2 FQGTGA. The CDR3 region is CASSLIGGADTQYF. CDR3 in DNA: TGTGCCAGCAGCTTAATTGGGGGTGCAGATACGCAGTATTTT.

The chain links TRBV3-1 (or the pseudogene TRBV3-2) to TRBJ1-1, with TRBD1 as a possible D gene (5 bases). The CDR3 is 12 amino acids. Germline CDR1 is LGHDT and CDR2 is YNNKEL (reference sequence). V lost 4 bases and J 5 bases, leaving 8 bases between the germline ends. The CDR3 DNA sequence: TGTGCCAGCAGCCTGGGGCAGACTGAAGCTTTCTTT. Its translation: CASSLGQTEAFF.

This clone was observed a single time. This chain joins TRBV7-3 and TRBJ1-2; TRBD1 aligns across 7 bases. This CDR3 is 15 amino acids long. CDR1 is SGHTA and CDR2 is FQGTGA in the germline V gene. V was clipped by 5 bases and J by 2 bases; unmatched bases: 8. CDR3 sequence (DNA): TGTGCCAGCAGCCGCGGTGACAGGGCCAACTATGGCTACACCTTC. It encodes CASSRGDRANYGYTF.

The genes are TRBV9 and TRBJ1-6; D ambiguous. The germline V and J ends were trimmed by 0 bases and 5 bases, with 15 bases remaining between them. Germline CDR1 is SGDLS and CDR2 is YYNGEE. CDR3 size: 17 residues. CDR3 sequence reads: CASSVGEVPFNNSPLHF. CDR3 sequence (DNA): TGTGCCAGCAGCGTAGGGGAAGTGCCCTTCAATAATTCACCCCTCCACTTT.

This clone was seen only once. V is TRBV10-3 and J is TRBJ1-2; no clear D gene. CDR1 ENHRY and CDR2 SYGVKD come from the germline V gene. The CDR3 has 11 amino acids. Trimming took off 4 bases at V and 4 bases at J, with 4 bases between the two ends. The CDR3 loop is CAISGGYGYTF. The CDR3 region has the DNA TGTGCCATCAGTGGTGGCTATGGCTACACCTTC.

The gene calls are TRBV6-5 and TRBJ1-1; TRBD1 matches 8 bases. Germline V gene sequence: CDR1 MNHEY, CDR2 SVGAGI. The CDR3 is made up of 15 amino acids. With 0 bases clipped from V and 5 bases from J, the junction kept 5 bases outside the gene matches. CDR3 DNA: TGTGCCAGCAGTTACTCCACAGGGGGTCTAACTGAAGCTTTCTTT. It yields the protein CASSYSTGGLTEAFF.

The chain has TRBV9 and TRBJ1-5; no clear D gene. The CDR3 has 15 amino acids. V was pared by 4 bases and J by 7 bases, with 18 bases between. Germline V gene sequence: CDR1 SGDLS, CDR2 YYNGEE. The CDR3 spells CASSRGGRDSQPQHF. CDR3 DNA sequence: TGTGCCAGCAGCAGAGGTGGTCGGGATAGCCAGCCCCAGCATTTT.

The chain joins TRBV27 to TRBJ2-5; D remains ambiguous. The germline gives CDR1 MNHEY, CDR2 SMNVEV (reference sequence). The CDR3 has 17 amino acids. The V gene lost 2 bases and the J gene lost 7 bases, with 23 bases spanning the gap. This CDR3 is CASSLLKIPGTPATQYF. The CDR3 DNA follows: TGTGCCAGCAGTTTACTAAAGATTCCAGGCACCCCAGCGACCCAGTACTTC.

The chain has TRBV6-5 and TRBJ1-1; 7 positions match TRBD1. Germline CDR1 MNHEY, CDR2 SVGAGI. J was trimmed by 1 base and V by 5 bases; bases with no gene match: 7. The CDR3 runs 15 residues. Here the CDR3 reads CASSTDWTGNTEAFF. For the CDR3, the DNA is TGTGCCAGCAGTACGGACTGGACAGGGAACACTGAAGCTTTCTTT.

The chain uses TRBV19 and TRBJ1-2; a weak D match, TRBD1 (5 bases). Germline loops: CDR1 LNHDA, CDR2 SQIVND (reference sequence). Trimming removed 7 bases at V and 4 bases at J, with 19 bases between. The CDR3 extends over 15 amino acids. CDR3: CASTATSGGGYGYTF. The CDR3 nucleotides are TGTGCCAGTACCGCTACGTCGGGGGGGGGCTATGGCTACACCTTC.